This TCR beta chain derives from a study of control samples from healthy donors and cancer patients (dated by TCRdb to 2020 to 2021). Receptor amplification or capture employed the immunoSEQ multiplex PCR assay. TCRdb took this table from immuneACCESS and kept in-frame rearrangements with V and J called. Such tables lack part of the clones; where checked against another copy, unresolved V genes explain under half of the gap, and the rest is unexplained. Counted in this sample were 90,000 or so clones; about 85% of them appeared once. Approximately 15% of the sample comes from the top ten. The CDR1 and CDR2 encoded by the germline V gene are KGHSH and LQKENI. Taken from cysteine to phenylalanine, the CDR3 has 14 residues. Of the read, only the CDR3 DNA is kept; its 42 bases are in frame from base 1. Between the V and J ends, shortened by 0 bases and 5 bases respectively, the junction contains 7 bases.

Concerning this clone itself: Its antigen is unknown. Base-call qualities are not available, and no considerably larger clone is one nucleotide away.

The chain is assembled from TRBV18 and TRBJ2-2, with no D gene named confidently. Sequenced input: blood. This receptor was identified in a woman aged 70-85 years in good health. The encoded CDR3 is CASSPPSVTGELFF. The DNA reads as follows: TGTGCCAGCTCACCACCGAGCGTTACCGGGGAGCTGTTTTTT.